This TCR beta chain was recovered during a study of identical twins. The study's findings and limits: Memory repertoires lacked the insertion deficit that abundant cord blood beta clonotypes showed. Findings depended on cross-sectional statistics rather than tracking the same donors.

The V gene lost 4 bases and the J gene lost 4 bases, with 14 bases spanning the gap. The CDR3 is made up of 16 amino acids. CDR1 is SEHNR and CDR2 is FQNEAQ in the germline V gene (reference sequence). This clonotype appeared a few times. Its antigen is currently unknown. Each donor was a healthy Caucasian. Via MiXCR, TCRdb re-called the 5' RACE reads, giving one row per CDR3 protein. The data contain around 530,000 distinct CDR3 sequences, nearly 15% of them singletons. Another study also made use of these data, one on yellow fever vaccine responses in identical twins.

The receptor comes from a woman younger than 35 in good health. Source material: CD4+ T cells sorted from blood. The V call is TRBV7-9, the J call TRBJ2-6; D call uncertain. The CDR3 DNA reads as TGTGCCAGCAGCTCTAGAATGGCAGCCGGGGCCAACGTCCTGACTTTC. It yields the protein CASSSRMAAGANVLTF.